This T cell receptor beta chain was sequenced for a study of PD-L1 blockade in urothelial cancer. The table lists this clone with a few counts. Germline CDR1 and CDR2: MNHEY and SVGAGI. The ends lost 6 bases at V and 2 bases at J; junction bases unmatched: 7. The CDR3 is made up of 15 amino acids. Sequencing was performed with immunoSEQ multiplex PCR; in TCRdb, only in-frame clones are kept and a portion is missing. This sample yields tens of thousands of clones, of which 82% are seen a single time; about 3.3% belongs to the top ten. The chain couples TRBV6-5 to TRBJ2-7; 10 bases fit TRBD2. The sample consisted of PBMCs, taken around atezolizumab (anti-PD-L1) treatment. The origin of this receptor is a man between 65 and 85 years old with urothelial cancer. In nucleotides, the CDR3 is TGTGCCAGCAGCGTTCAACTAGCGGGACCCTACGAGCAGTACTTC. Its protein is CASSVQLAGPYEQYF.